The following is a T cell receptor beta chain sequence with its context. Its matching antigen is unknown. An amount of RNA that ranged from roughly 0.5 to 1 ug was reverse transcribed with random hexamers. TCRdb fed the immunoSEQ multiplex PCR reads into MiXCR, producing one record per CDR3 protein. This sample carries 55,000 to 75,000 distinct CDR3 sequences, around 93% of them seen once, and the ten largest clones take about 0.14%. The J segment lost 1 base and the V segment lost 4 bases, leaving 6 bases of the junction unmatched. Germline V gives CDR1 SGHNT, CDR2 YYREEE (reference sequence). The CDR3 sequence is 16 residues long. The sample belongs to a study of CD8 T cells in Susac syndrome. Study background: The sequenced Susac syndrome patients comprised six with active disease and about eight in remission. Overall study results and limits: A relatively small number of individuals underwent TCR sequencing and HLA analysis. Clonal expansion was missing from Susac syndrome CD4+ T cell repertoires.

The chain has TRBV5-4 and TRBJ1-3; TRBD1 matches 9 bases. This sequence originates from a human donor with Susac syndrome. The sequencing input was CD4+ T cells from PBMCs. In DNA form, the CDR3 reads TGTGCCAGCAGCCGACAGGGGGAAGCTTCTGGAAACACCATATATTTT. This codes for CASSRQGEASGNTIYF.